The clone carrying this T cell receptor beta chain is medium-sized (0.01 to 0.1%) by share. Trimming left V 7 bases short and J 3 bases short, with 8 bases between. The length of the CDR3 is 11 residues. Per the germline V gene, CDR1 is SQVTM and CDR2 is ANQGSEA. A constant-region primer served to make TCR beta cDNA from roughly 460 ng total RNA. Three-round nested multiplex PCR performed with slightly modified ARM-PCR produced the TCR beta libraries. Two initial PCR rounds of approximately 10 cycles each paired TRBV1-TRBV30 forward primers with a C-beta reverse primer. TCRdb re-called the multiplex PCR reads with MiXCR, one entry per CDR3 protein. The sample lists about 41,000 distinct CDR3 sequences, around 66% occurring once. The roughly 19-32 mg bulk tissue piece was not sorted before simultaneous RNA and DNA extraction. These data originate in a study of tumor-infiltrating lymphocytes in primary liver carcinoma.

Sequencing was done on a sample of liver tumor tissue from sampling region 2. Specified subset: tumor region T2, inferior pole. The V call is TRBV29-1, the J call TRBJ2-3, with TRBD2 as a possible D gene (5 bases). The sequence derives from a middle-aged man with primary liver carcinoma and hepatitis B virus infection. Here the CDR3 reads CSAGKTDTQYF. The CDR3 nucleotides read TGCAGCGCGGGAAAGACAGATACGCAGTATTTT.